This T cell receptor (beta chain) is drawn from a study of T-cell memory formation after mild COVID-19. Study conclusions and caveats: The authors left the SARS-CoV-2 specificity of second-wave clones peaking on day 37 unconfirmed. Prior to infection, memory already included some responding clones, suggesting cross-reactive memory joined.

The V segment lost 5 bases and the J segment 4 bases; nucleotides outside the gene matches: 13. The CDR3 consists of 17 residues. Per the germline V gene, CDR1 is LNHDA and CDR2 is SQIVND (reference sequence). MiXCR, applied by TCRdb to the 5' RACE reads, yields one record per CDR3 protein. This table holds approximately 570,000 distinct CDR3 sequences, roughly 17% found once. This clonotype was picked up a small number of times. Its antigen is as yet unknown. The chain combines TRBV19 with TRBJ2-3, with 9 bases identical to TRBD2. The sample consisted of PBMCs or a T cell subset sorted from them (not recorded which). This TCR came from an adult woman who had mild COVID-19 (a few samples of this study predate the infection). Cell type and time point are not known. The CDR3 DNA sequence: TGTGCCAGTAGTTCCGGGACTAGCTTTCTAGGAGCAGATACGCAGTATTTT. Translated: CASSSGTSFLGADTQYF.